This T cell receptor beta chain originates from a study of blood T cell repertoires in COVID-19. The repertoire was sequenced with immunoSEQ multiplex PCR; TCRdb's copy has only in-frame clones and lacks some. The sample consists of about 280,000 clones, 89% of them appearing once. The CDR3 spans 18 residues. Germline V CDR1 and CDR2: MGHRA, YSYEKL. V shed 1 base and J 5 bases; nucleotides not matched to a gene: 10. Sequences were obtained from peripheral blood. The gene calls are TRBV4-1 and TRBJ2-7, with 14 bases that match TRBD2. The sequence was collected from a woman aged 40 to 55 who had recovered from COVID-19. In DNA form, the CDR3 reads TGCGCCAGCAGCCAAGCCGCGGGACTAGCGGGAGTGACTAACGAGCAGTACTTC. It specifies CASSQAAGLAGVTNEQYF.